Included here is one T cell receptor beta chain sequence, with context. The protocol was immunoSEQ multiplex PCR, while the TCRdb copy is restricted to in-frame clones and leaves out a portion. The sample holds 100,000 to 150,000 clones, around 87% seen once. These data are taken from a study of control samples from healthy donors and cancer patients. Germline V gene data show CDR1 as LNHDA and CDR2 as SQIVND (reference sequence). V lost 7 bases, J lost 4 bases, and 17 bases lay in between. The CDR3 has 15 residues. This TCR derives from a man aged 55 to 70 in good health. The chain uses TRBV19 and TRBJ1-5, with D possibly being TRBD1 (5 bases). The specimen was blood. The CDR3 nucleotides are TGTGCCAGTACCCCTAAGGGGAGTACTAATCAGCCCCAGCATTTT. The encoded protein is CASTPKGSTNQPQHF.